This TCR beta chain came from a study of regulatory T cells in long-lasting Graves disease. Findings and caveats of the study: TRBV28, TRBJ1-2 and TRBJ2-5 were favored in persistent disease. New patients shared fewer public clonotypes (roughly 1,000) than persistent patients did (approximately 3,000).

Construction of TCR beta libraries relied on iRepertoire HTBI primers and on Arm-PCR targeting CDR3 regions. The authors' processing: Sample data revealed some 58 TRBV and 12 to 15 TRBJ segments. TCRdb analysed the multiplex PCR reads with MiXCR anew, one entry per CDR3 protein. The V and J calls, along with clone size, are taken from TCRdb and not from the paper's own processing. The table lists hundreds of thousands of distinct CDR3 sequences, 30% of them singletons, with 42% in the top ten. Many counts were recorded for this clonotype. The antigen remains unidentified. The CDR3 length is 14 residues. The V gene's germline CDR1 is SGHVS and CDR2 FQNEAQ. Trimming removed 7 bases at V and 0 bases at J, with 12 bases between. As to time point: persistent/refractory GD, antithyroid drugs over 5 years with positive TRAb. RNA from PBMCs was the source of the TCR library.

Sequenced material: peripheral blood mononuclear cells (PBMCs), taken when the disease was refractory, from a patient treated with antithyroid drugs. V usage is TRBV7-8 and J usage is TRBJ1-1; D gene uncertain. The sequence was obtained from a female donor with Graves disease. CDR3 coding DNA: TGTGCCAGCATCCTGTCTGGGGTGAACACTGAAGCTTTCTTT. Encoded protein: CASILSGVNTEAFF.